This TCR beta chain came from a study of CXCR3-negative and CXCR3-positive naive CD8 T cells. The authors made the TRB cDNA libraries by 5' RACE using UMI labels. TCRdb reworked the 5' RACE reads into one entry per CDR3 protein, no DNA. The sample holds several thousand distinct CDR3 sequences. This clonotype is labeled medium-sized based on frequency. CDR3 length: 15 residues. The germline gives CDR1 DFQATT, CDR2 SNEGSKA (reference sequence). Sequenced input: naive CXCR3- CD8+ T cells from blood. Subset indicated: CD45RO-CCR7+CD27+CD95- naive CD8+ T cells lacking CXCR3 (TNR3-). This receptor was taken from a human donor in good health. Some clones in this sample may be carry-over from other donors' samples. The genes are TRBV20-1 and TRBJ2-1; TCRdb names TRBD2, which stays unverified in the absence of DNA. This CDR3 reads CSAREWREGYNEQFF.